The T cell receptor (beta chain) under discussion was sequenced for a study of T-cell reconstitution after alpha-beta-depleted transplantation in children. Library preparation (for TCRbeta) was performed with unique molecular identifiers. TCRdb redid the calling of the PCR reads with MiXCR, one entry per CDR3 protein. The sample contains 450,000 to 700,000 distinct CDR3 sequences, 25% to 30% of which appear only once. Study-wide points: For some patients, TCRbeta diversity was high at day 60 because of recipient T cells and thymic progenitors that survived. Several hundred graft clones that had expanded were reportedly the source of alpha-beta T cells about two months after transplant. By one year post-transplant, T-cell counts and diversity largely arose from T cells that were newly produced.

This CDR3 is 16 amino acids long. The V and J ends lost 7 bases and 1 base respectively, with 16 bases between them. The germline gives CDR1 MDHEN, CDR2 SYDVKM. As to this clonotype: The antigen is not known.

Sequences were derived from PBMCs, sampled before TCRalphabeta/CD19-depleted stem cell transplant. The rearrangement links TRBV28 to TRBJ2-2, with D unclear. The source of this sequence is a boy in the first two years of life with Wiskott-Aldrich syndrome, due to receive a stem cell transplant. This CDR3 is CASIERSKLNTGELFF. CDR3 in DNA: TGTGCCAGCATCGAACGGAGCAAATTGAACACCGGGGAGCTGTTTTTT.